These 9 T cell receptor beta chains were sequenced from one sample in a study of siplizumab effects on memory and regulatory T cells. Generated by immunoSEQ multiplex PCR, the TCRdb table keeps only in-frame clones and is missing some. Of about 40,000 clones detected, about 89% appear once; the ten largest clones hold roughly 0.25%. Sequencing used naive CD4+ T cells sorted from blood. These TCRs come from a human donor in good health.

This chain links TRBV6-5 with TRBJ1-2; maybe TRBD1 (6 bases). The V end lost 4 bases, the J end lost 4 bases, and 13 bases lay between the germline ends. The CDR3 sequence is 14 residues long. The V gene's germline CDR1 is MNHEY and CDR2 SVGAGI. CDR3 residues: CASSSSGVAYGYTF. The DNA for the CDR3 is TGTGCCAGCAGTTCCTCAGGGGTAGCCTATGGCTACACCTTC.

The chain carries TRBV6-5 and TRBJ2-7; 7 nucleotides match TRBD2. Germline CDR1 is MNHEY and CDR2 is SVGAGI. Trimming cost V 7 bases and J 5 bases; bases outside gene matches: 11. The CDR3 contains 14 residues. This CDR3 reads CASTRTRSNDEQYF. CDR3 DNA sequence: TGTGCCAGCACGCGGACTAGAAGTAACGACGAGCAGTACTTC.

The chain employs TRBV7-2 and TRBJ1-6, with a possible D match to TRBD1 (6 bases). Germline V lookup: CDR1 SGHTA, CDR2 FQGNSA. Deletions cut 5 bases from V and 5 bases from J, with 16 bases between. CDR3 size: 16 residues. The CDR3 DNA reads TGTGCCAGCAGCCAGCAGGGGCTGGGTAATAATTCACCCCTCCACTTT. Protein product: CASSQQGLGNNSPLHF.

The V and J genes are TRBV18 and TRBJ2-5; D is undetermined. Germline CDR1 KGHSH, CDR2 LQKENI. The V end was cut by 3 bases, the J end by 1 base, with 9 bases between. There are 14 residues in the CDR3. This chain's CDR3 is CASSPELIQETQYF. CDR3 sequence (DNA): TGTGCCAGCTCACCGGAACTCATCCAAGAGACCCAGTACTTC.

The chain recombines TRBV6-5 with TRBJ2-7, with 7 nucleotides matching TRBD2. CDR3 length: 14 amino acids. Germline V lookup: CDR1 MNHEY, CDR2 SVGAGI. With 0 bases clipped from V and 4 bases from J, the junction kept 3 bases outside the gene matches. CDR3 nucleotides: TGTGCCAGCAGTTACTCGGGGGGGACGTACGAGCAGTACTTC. Its protein product is CASSYSGGTYEQYF.

V gene TRBV4-2 combines with J gene TRBJ2-3; the D is unclear. Germline V CDR1 and CDR2: LGHNA, YNFKEQ. The V end lost 2 bases, the J end lost 3 bases, and 12 bases lay between the germline ends. The CDR3 has 15 residues. CDR3 sequence (DNA): TGTGCCAGCAGCCAACTAGGAATGGGAACAGATACGCAGTATTTT. It codes for CASSQLGMGTDTQYF.

CDR3 DNA: TGTGCCAGCAGCTTGACAGGGATCTACGAGCAGTACTTC. It is translated as CASSLTGIYEQYF. The chain couples TRBV5-5 to TRBJ2-7, with D tentatively TRBD1 (6 bases). The CDR3 totals 13 residues. Germline-derived CDR1 and CDR2 are SGHKS and YYEKEE (reference sequence). Trimming removed 1 base at V and 3 bases at J, with 8 bases between.

The genes are TRBV6-4 and TRBJ1-2; D perhaps matches TRBD1 (6 bases). The CDR3 is made up of 14 amino acids. The germline gives CDR1 MRHNA, CDR2 SNTAGT. Trimming removed 6 bases at V and 1 base at J, with 12 bases between. DNA for the CDR3: TGTGCCAGCAGCCGGGACATTTTTAACTATGGCTACACCTTC. Translation gives CASSRDIFNYGYTF.

The chain links TRBV5-1 to TRBJ1-6; TRBD1 might be the D (5 bases). There are 15 residues in the CDR3. Germline V gene lookup returns CDR1 SGHRS and CDR2 YFSETQ. Trimming took off 0 bases at V and 7 bases at J, with 11 bases between the two ends. CDR3 DNA sequence: TGCGCCAGCAGCTTGGGGGGCCCGGGGAATTCACCCCTCCACTTT. Amino acids: CASSLGGPGNSPLHF.